The present T cell receptor (beta chain) was sequenced within a study of Ad26.COV2.S vaccination and SARS-CoV-2 variants (dated by TCRdb to the early 2020s). For the wider study: The specificity and breadth of SARS-CoV-2-reactive T cell receptors after Ad26.COV2.S vaccination were assessed by TCRbeta repertoire sequencing. The TCR-sequenced set comprised around 30 samples: some 19 Ad26.COV2.S vaccine recipients, 5 placebo recipients and 8 SARS-CoV-2 convalescent individuals.

Reading the label with the study, this specimen's time point is: individuals recovered from natural SARS-CoV-2 infection. V gives up 1 base and J gives up 4 bases, and the segment between their germline ends measures 13 bases. The CDR1 and CDR2 encoded by the germline V gene are MNHEY and SVGAGI. Spanning cysteine to phenylalanine, the CDR3 consists of 15 amino acids. The read is trimmed to its CDR3 DNA, 45 bases read in frame from base 1. In the case of this clone: The antigen it recognizes is unknown. Base quality data are lacking; no much larger clone is found one base away.

The research as a whole found: Compared with placebo recipients, Ad26.COV2.S recipients showed higher spike-specific TCR breadth (P = 0.0014). After vaccination, substantial breadth of spike-specific CD8+ and CD4+ T cell responses was reported. The authors noted that the TCR breadth and depth analyses may have underestimated total T cell responses. Non-spike TCR breadth was comparable between vaccine and placebo recipients, consistent with the vaccine containing only spike.

The immunoSEQ Assay was the method used to sequence TCRbeta CDR3 regions. After extraction, genomic DNA underwent amplification by bias-controlled multiplex PCR, followed by high-throughput sequencing. In the authors' own workflow: To quantify the absolute abundance of each unique TCRbeta CDR3 region, sequences were collapsed and filtered. T cell fraction was estimated by normalizing TCRbeta template counts to usable DNA, which was measured by amplifying reference genes present in all nucleated cells. Repertoire TCRs were annotated as SARS-CoV-2-specific when V gene, CDR3 amino acid sequence and J gene were exactly matched to a known reactive TCR set. The reference SARS-CoV-2 TCR set was obtained from MIRA and was filtered for enrichment in COVID-19-positive ImmuneCODE repertoires, whereby public or cross-reactive TCRs were removed. Using the MIRA antigens, annotated TCRs were further analysed by specific ORF or by position within an ORF. Breadth was defined as annotated unique rearrangements over total unique productive rearrangements; depth was the summed frequency of those rearrangements. Two-sided Wilcoxon rank-sum tests were applied when comparing TCR breadth between groups. TCRdb mirrors the immuneACCESS table, restricted to in-frame sequences. Some clones are absent from its copies; in checked studies, under half trace to an unresolved V gene, and the reason for the others is unknown. That table gives V, J and clone size, and the DNA gave D and trimming. In all, the sample holds more than 120,000 clones, and roughly 89% of those were seen once. The ten largest clones represent 4.5% to 6% of the sample.

The sequence was obtained from a human donor who had recovered from COVID-19. This chain is built from TRBV6-5 and TRBJ1-1; TRBD1 could be the D gene, as 6 bases match. The source material was peripheral blood, sampled after recovery from COVID-19. CDR3 sequence: CASSYLGAGTTEAFF. At the DNA level, the sequence is TGTGCCAGCAGTTACTTGGGGGCCGGGACCACTGAAGCTTTCTTT.